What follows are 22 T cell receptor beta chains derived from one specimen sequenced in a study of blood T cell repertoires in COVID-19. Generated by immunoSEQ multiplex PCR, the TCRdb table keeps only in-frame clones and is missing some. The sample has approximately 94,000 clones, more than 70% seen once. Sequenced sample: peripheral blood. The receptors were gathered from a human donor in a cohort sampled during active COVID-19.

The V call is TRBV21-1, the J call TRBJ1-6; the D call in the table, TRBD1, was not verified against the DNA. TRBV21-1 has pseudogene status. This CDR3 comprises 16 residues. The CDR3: CASPQARGGDNSPLHF. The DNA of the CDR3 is TGTGCCAGCCCCCAGGCCAGGGGTGGGGACAATTCACCCCTCCACTTT.

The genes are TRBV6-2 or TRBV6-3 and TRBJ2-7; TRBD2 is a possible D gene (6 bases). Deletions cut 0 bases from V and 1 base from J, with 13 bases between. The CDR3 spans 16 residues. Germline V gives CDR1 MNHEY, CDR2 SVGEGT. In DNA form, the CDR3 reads TGTGCCAGCAGTTACTCGACGGGGGAAGGGTCCTACGAGCAGTACTTC. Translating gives CASSYSTGEGSYEQYF.

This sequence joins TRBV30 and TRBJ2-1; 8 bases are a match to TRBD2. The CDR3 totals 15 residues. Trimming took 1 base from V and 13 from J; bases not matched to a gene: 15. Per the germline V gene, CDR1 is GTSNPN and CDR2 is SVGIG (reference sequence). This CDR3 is CAWSDTGLDLQVQFF. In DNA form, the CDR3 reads TGTGCCTGGAGTGACACGGGACTAGACCTACAAGTACAGTTCTTC.

The CDR3, as DNA: TGTGCCAGCCGGCGGGTGAACTCTGGAAACACCATATATTTT. Its protein is CASRRVNSGNTIYF. This chain connects TRBV19 to TRBJ1-3; D gene uncertain. Germline-derived CDR1 and CDR2 are LNHDA and SQIVND (reference sequence). This CDR3 is 14 amino acids long. V gave up 9 bases and J gave up 0 bases, with 12 bases separating them.

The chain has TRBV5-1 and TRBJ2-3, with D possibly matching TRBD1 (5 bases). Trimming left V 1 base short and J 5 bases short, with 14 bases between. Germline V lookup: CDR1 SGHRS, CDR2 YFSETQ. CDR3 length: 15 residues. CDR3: CASSLYPNQGDTQYF. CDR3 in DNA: TGCGCCAGCAGCTTGTATCCGAATCAGGGAGATACGCAGTATTTT.

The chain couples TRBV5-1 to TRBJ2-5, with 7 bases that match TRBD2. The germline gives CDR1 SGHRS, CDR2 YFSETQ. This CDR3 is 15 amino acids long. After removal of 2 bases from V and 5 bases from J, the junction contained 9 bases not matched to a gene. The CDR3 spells CASSLTAGLGETQYF. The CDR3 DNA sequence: TGCGCCAGCAGCTTAACAGCGGGGCTGGGGGAGACCCAGTACTTC.

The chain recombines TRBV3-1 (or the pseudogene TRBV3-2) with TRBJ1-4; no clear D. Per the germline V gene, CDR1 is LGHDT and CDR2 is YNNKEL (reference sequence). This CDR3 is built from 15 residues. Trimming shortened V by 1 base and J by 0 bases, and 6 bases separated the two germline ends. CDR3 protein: CASSQVRATNEKLFF. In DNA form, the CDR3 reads TGTGCCAGCAGCCAAGTGAGGGCAACTAATGAAAAACTGTTTTTT.

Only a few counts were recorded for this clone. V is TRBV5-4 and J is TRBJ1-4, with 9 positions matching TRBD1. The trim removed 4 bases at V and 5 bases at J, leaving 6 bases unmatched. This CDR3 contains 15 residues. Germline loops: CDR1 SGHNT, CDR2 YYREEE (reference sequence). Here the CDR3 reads CASSGGQGKNEKLFF. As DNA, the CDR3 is TGTGCCAGCAGCGGGGGACAGGGCAAAAATGAAAAACTGTTTTTT.

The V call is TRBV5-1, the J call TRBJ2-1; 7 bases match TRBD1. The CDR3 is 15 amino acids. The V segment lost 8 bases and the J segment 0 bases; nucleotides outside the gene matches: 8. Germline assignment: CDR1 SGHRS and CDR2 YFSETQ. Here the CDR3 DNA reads TGCGCCAGTCGGACAGGTCCCCTCTCCTACAATGAGCAGTTCTTC. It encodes CASRTGPLSYNEQFF.

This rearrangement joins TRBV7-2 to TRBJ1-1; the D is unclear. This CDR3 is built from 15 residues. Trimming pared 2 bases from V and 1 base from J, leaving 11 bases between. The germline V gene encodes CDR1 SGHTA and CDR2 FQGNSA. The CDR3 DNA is TGTGCCAGCAGCTTAATCGGAGGGCGGAACACTGAAGCTTTCTTT. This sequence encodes CASSLIGGRNTEAFF.

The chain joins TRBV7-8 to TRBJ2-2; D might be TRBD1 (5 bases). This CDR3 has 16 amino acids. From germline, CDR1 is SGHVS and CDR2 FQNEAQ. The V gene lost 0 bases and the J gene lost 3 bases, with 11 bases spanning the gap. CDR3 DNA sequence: TGTGCCAGCAGCTTAGCGGGGCAGGTGTACACCGGGGAGCTGTTTTTT. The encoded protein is CASSLAGQVYTGELFF.

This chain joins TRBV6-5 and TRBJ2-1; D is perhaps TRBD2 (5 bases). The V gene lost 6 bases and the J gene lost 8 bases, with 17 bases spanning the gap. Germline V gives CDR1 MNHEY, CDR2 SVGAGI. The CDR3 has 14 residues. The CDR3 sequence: CASSTPTSFDEQFF. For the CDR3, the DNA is TGTGCCAGCAGCACCCCAACTAGTTTCGATGAGCAGTTCTTC.

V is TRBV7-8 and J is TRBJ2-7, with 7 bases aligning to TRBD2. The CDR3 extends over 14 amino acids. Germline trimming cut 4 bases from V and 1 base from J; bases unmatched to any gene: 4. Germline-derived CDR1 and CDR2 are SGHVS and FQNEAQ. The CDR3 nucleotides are TGTGCCAGCAGCTCCACCGGGGGGTCCTACGAGCAGTACTTC. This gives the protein CASSSTGGSYEQYF.

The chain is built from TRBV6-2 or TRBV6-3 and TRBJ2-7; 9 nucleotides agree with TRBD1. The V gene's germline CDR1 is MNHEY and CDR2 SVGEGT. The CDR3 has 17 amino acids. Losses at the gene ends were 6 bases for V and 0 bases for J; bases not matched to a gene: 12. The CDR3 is CASSRGPRDRASYEQYF. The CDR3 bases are TGTGCCAGCAGCCGCGGACCCCGGGACAGGGCCTCCTACGAGCAGTACTTC.

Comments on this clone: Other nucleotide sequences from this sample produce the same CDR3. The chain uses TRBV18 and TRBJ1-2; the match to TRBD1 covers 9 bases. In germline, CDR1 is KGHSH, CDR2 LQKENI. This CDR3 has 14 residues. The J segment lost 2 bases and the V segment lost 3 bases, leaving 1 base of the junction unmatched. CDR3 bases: TGTGCCAGCTCACCGGGACAGGGAAACTATGGCTACACCTTC. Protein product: CASSPGQGNYGYTF.

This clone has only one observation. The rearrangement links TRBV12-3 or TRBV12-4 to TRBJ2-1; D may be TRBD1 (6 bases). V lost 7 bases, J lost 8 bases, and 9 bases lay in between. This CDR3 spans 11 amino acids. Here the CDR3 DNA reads TGTGCCAGCAATGGGGGCCATGAGCAGTTCTTC. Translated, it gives CASNGGHEQFF.

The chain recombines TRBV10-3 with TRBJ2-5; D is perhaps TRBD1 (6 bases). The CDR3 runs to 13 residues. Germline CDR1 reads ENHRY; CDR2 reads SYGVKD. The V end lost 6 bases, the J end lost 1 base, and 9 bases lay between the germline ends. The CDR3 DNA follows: TGTGCCATCAGACCAGGGGCCCAAGAGACCCAGTACTTC. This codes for CAIRPGAQETQYF.

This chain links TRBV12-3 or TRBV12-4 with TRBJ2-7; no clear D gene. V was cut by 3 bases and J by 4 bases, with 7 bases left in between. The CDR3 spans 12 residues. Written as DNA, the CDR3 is TGTGCCAGCAGTTTCACAGTATACGAGCAGTACTTC. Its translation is CASSFTVYEQYF.

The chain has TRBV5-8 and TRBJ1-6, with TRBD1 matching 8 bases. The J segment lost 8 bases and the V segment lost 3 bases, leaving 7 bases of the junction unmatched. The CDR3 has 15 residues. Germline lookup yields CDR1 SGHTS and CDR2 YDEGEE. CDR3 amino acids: CASSSGDRKDSPLHF. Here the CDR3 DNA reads TGTGCCAGCAGCTCAGGGGACAGGAAAGATTCACCCCTCCACTTT.

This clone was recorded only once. CDR3 nucleotides: TGTGCCAGCAGTTACTTTCAGGGTTCGAATGAAAAACTGTTTTTT. Its protein product is CASSYFQGSNEKLFF. The chain is built from TRBV6-6 and TRBJ1-4; D is possibly TRBD1 (5 bases). The CDR3 length is 15 residues. Trimming removed 1 base at V and 5 bases at J, with 11 bases between. Germline CDR1 is MNHNY and CDR2 is SVGAGI (reference sequence).

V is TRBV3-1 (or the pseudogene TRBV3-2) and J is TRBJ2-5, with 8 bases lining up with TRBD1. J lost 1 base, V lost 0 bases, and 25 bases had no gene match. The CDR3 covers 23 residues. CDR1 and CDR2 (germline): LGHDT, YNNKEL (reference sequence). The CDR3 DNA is TGTGCCAGCAGCCAAGAGACGAACGGAAAAAAACTCGGACAGGGCGAGGCCCAAGAGACCCAGTACTTC. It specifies CASSQETNGKKLGQGEAQETQYF.

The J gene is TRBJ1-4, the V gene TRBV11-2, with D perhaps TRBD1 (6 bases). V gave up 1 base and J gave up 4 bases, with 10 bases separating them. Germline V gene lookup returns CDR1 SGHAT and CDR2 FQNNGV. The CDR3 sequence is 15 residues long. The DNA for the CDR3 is TGTGCCAGCAGCTTAGGGATAGGGGGTAATGAAAAACTGTTTTTT. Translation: CASSLGIGGNEKLFF.